One TCR beta chain is described in this entry. This CDR3 fails to terminate in the conserved phenylalanine or tryptophan, so it likely reflects a read error. The library came from three nested PCR rounds adapted from ARM-PCR protocols. TCRdb reanalysed the multiplex PCR reads using MiXCR and keeps one entry per CDR3 protein. This table holds 94,000 or so distinct CDR3 sequences, 76% found once. The V gene's germline CDR1 is SGHAT and CDR2 FQNNGV. CDR3 size: 13 residues. RNA was extracted from bulk tissue without any cell sorting. Distant lung tissue was collected more than 3 cm away from the tumor edge. The data stem from a study of tumor and adjacent non-tumor tissue in lung cancer.

V gene TRBV11-2 combines with J gene TRBJ1-1; tentative D call: TRBD1 (5 bases). The sequence came from a woman aged 45-59 years with non-small cell lung cancer. The material sequenced was distant non-tumor lung tissue. CDR3 coding DNA: TGCGCCAGTAGCTTAGAATGGGGCAGTGAAGCTTTCTAT. This codes for CASSLEWGSEAFY.